This T cell receptor beta chain was observed in a study of T-cell memory formation after mild COVID-19. As for the study in general: Largely, the TCR clusters proved donor specific.

TCR alpha and TCR beta cDNA libraries with sample barcodes and UMIs came from 5'RACE using constant-segment primers. TCRdb passed the 5' RACE reads through MiXCR, listing each CDR3 protein once. The sample has more than 250,000 distinct CDR3 sequences; 15% to 20% are singletons. The CDR3 has 14 residues. Looked up from germline, CDR1 is LGHDT and CDR2 is YNNKEL (reference sequence). V was trimmed by 3 bases and J by 4 bases, leaving 12 bases between them. On this clonotype itself: Its target is not known.

Findings and limits, study-wide: A second wave expanding day 15 to 37 was CD4+-biased; contracting clones were balanced.

This receptor was identified in a man younger than 35 who had mild COVID-19 (a few samples of this study predate the infection). Cell type and time point are not known. This rearrangement joins TRBV3-1 to TRBJ1-1; D might be TRBD1 (5 bases). The sequencing sample was made of PBMCs or a T cell subset sorted from them (not recorded which). The CDR3 protein is CASSQRGWGTEAFF. The CDR3 region has the DNA TGTGCCAGCAGCCAGAGGGGATGGGGCACTGAAGCTTTCTTT.